The 32 T cell receptor beta chains below come from one sample, sequenced in a study of T cells in Graves' hyperthyroidism and ophthalmopathy. Amplification of TCR beta CDR3 regions was performed using RNA transcripts as template. The HTBI primer set drove a first-round RT-PCR of the TCR CDR3. Via MiXCR, TCRdb re-called the multiplex PCR reads, giving one row per CDR3 protein. This table holds about 350,000 distinct CDR3 sequences, 15% to 20% found once. The material sequenced was blood. These receptors all come from a woman aged 18-29 years with Graves' hyperthyroidism.

The chain joins TRBV27 to TRBJ2-3; the D gene is possibly TRBD2 (7 bases). Germline V gene sequence: CDR1 MNHEY, CDR2 SMNVEV (reference sequence). This CDR3 region has 16 residues. Deletions cut 2 bases from V and 4 bases from J, with 16 bases between. CDR3 sequence reads: CASSLTGGGPPDTQYF. The DNA for the CDR3 is TGTGCCAGCAGTTTAACTGGGGGGGGGCCGCCAGATACGCAGTATTTT.

In this sample, this clonotype turned up a few times. This chain uses TRBV7-3 with TRBJ1-3; D not resolved. Germline CDR1 reads SGHTA; CDR2 reads FQGTGA. Trimming left V 1 base short and J 4 bases short, with 8 bases between. The CDR3 covers 14 residues. CDR3 protein: CASSLKDGGNTIYF. The CDR3 nucleotides read TGTGCCAGCAGCTTAAAAGACGGCGGAAACACCATATATTTT.

This clonotype occurred many times. V is TRBV12-3 or TRBV12-4 and J is TRBJ1-1, with TRBD1 matching 8 bases. This CDR3 contains 12 residues. The trim removed 3 bases at V and 11 bases at J, leaving 5 bases unmatched. CDR3 amino acids: CASSLTGVDAFF. In nucleotides, the CDR3 is TGTGCCAGCAGTTTGACAGGGGTTGATGCTTTCTTT.

J is TRBJ2-7 and V is TRBV6-2 or TRBV6-3; TRBD2 matches 12 bases. The CDR3 contains 17 residues. J was trimmed by 2 bases and V by 5 bases; bases with no gene match: 10. CDR1 and CDR2 (germline): MNHEY, SVGEGT. The CDR3 region has the DNA TGTGCCAGCAGTAGCCTCGGACTAGCGGGGATTGCCTACGAGCAGTACTTC. Translation: CASSSLGLAGIAYEQYF.

The V and J genes are TRBV20-1 and TRBJ2-5, with a tentative D call TRBD2 (6 bases). This CDR3 has 13 amino acids. Per the germline V gene, CDR1 is DFQATT and CDR2 is SNEGSKA (reference sequence). The ends were cut back, 5 bases at V and 4 bases at J, with 14 bases in the middle. The CDR3 loop reads CSARSSGPETQYF. The CDR3, as DNA: TGCAGTGCTCGAAGTAGCGGCCCAGAGACCCAGTACTTC.

This clonotype was seen ten or more times. V is TRBV12-3 or TRBV12-4 and J is TRBJ1-5; 7 bases line up with TRBD1. The CDR3 totals 15 residues. The V and J ends lost 8 bases and 4 bases, in that order; junction bases with no gene match: 11. CDR3 DNA: TGTGCCAGCTGTCAAACTCAGGGGGTGAATCAGCCCCAGCATTTT. The encoded protein is CASCQTQGVNQPQHF.

This clonotype was counted ten times or more. This chain connects TRBV18 to TRBJ1-5; TRBD1 matches 10 bases. The CDR3 loop spans 20 amino acids. V lost 2 bases and J lost 0; bases outside the gene matches: 13. Germline V gene lookup returns CDR1 KGHSH and CDR2 LQKENI. The CDR3 coding sequence is TGTGCCAGCTCACCATTGAGTCTCGGGACAGGGGTTTATAGCAATCAGCCCCAGCATTTT. As protein: CASSPLSLGTGVYSNQPQHF.

This clonotype has a count of ten or more. Written as DNA, the CDR3 is TGTGCCACCAGTGATACTCGCGGGGTGGCAGGCCAGCCCCAGCATTTT. The encoded protein is CATSDTRGVAGQPQHF. V and J are TRBV24-1 and TRBJ1-5; D is unresolved. This CDR3 is 16 amino acids long. Germline CDR1 is KGHDR and CDR2 is SFDVKD. The V end lost 3 bases, the J end lost 7 bases, and 18 bases lay between the germline ends.

This clonotype was detected ten times or more. This sequence joins TRBV15 and TRBJ1-1, with D perhaps TRBD1 (5 bases). This CDR3 is 15 amino acids long. The germline V gene encodes CDR1 LNHNV and CDR2 YYDKDF (reference sequence). The V end was cut by 3 bases, the J end by 3 bases, with 14 bases between. The CDR3 coding sequence is TGTGCCACCAGCAGTGACCCGCGGGGCGACACTGAAGCTTTCTTT. Translating it yields CATSSDPRGDTEAFF.

This clonotype was found many times. V gene TRBV6-1 combines with J gene TRBJ2-5, with D unresolved. The CDR3 consists of 14 residues. Germline V CDR1 and CDR2: MNHNS, SASEGT. Trimming stripped 9 bases from V and 2 bases from J, with 16 bases between. CDR3 nucleotides: TGTGCCAGGGAATTAAAGGGTTGTCAAGAGACCCAGTACTTC. Translation: CARELKGCQETQYF.

This clonotype showed up many times. The chain is built from TRBV10-3 and TRBJ1-2; D gene unclear. The CDR3 is made up of 15 amino acids. Germline assignment: CDR1 ENHRY and CDR2 SYGVKD. V gave up 2 bases and J gave up 4 bases, with 14 bases separating them. The CDR3 coding sequence is TGTGCCATCAGTGAGCCCCCAGTGATCGGCTATGGCTACACCTTC. Translated: CAISEPPVIGYGYTF.

The J gene is TRBJ2-7, the V gene TRBV28, with D perhaps TRBD2 (6 bases). V gave up 7 bases and J gave up 3 bases, with 10 bases separating them. The CDR3 has 12 amino acids. The germline V gene encodes CDR1 MDHEN and CDR2 SYDVKM. This CDR3 is CASIGGYYEQYF. CDR3 DNA: TGTGCCAGCATTGGGGGGTACTACGAGCAGTACTTC. Full variable domain (rest looked up from reference TRBV28 and TRBJ2-7): DVKVTQSSRYLVKRTGEKVFLECVQDMDHENMFWYRQDPGLGLRLIYFSYDVKMKEKGDIPEGYSVSREKKERFSLILESASTNQTSMYLCASIGGYYEQYFGPGTRLTVT.

This clonotype was seen a few times. The V gene is TRBV2, the J gene TRBJ2-1; TRBD2 matches at 11 bases. The trim removed 6 bases at V and 6 bases at J, leaving 10 bases unmatched. Germline CDR1 reads SNHLY; CDR2 reads FYNNEI. This CDR3 has 16 residues. CDR3 amino acids: CASRELPGLAGNEQFF. The CDR3 nucleotides read TGTGCCAGCAGGGAGCTTCCTGGACTAGCGGGCAATGAGCAGTTCTTC.

This clonotype has a count of ten or more. This rearrangement joins TRBV27 to TRBJ2-6; no definite D call. Germline V lookup: CDR1 MNHEY, CDR2 SMNVEV (reference sequence). This CDR3 has 18 residues. V lost 6 bases and J lost 0, with 18 bases in between. The CDR3 DNA sequence: TGTGCCAGCAGCAACTTTAAGGGTTCCGACTCTGGGGCCAACGTCCTGACTTTC. Translating it yields CASSNFKGSDSGANVLTF.

This clonotype was recorded at least ten times. The rearrangement links TRBV9 to TRBJ1-2; maybe TRBD1 (5 bases). V lost 5 bases, J lost 4 bases, and 9 bases lay in between. The CDR3 length is 12 residues. Germline V gives CDR1 SGDLS, CDR2 YYNGEE. CDR3 DNA sequence: TGTGCCAGCAGGGACAACGGCTATGGCTACACCTTC. Residues: CASRDNGYGYTF.

Many counts were recorded for this clonotype. A much larger clone differs from this one at a single base, so this may be a read error. The V gene is TRBV12-3 or TRBV12-4, the J gene TRBJ2-5, with TRBD1 matching over 7 bases. The CDR3 runs 15 residues. CDR3 sequence reads: CASSFTGADQETQHF. The CDR3 region has the DNA TGTGCCAGCAGTTTCACAGGGGCCGACCAAGAGACCCAGCACTTC.

In its sample, this clonotype was seen many times. CDR3 protein: CASNTGPGTEAFF. The CDR3 nucleotides are TGTGCCAGCAATACAGGGCCGGGCACTGAAGCTTTCTTT. This rearrangement joins TRBV6-1 to TRBJ1-1, with D possibly being TRBD1 (6 bases). Trimming left V 7 bases short and J 4 bases short, with 13 bases between. CDR3 length: 13 residues. Germline CDR1 is MNHNS and CDR2 is SASEGT.

This clonotype came up many times. The rearrangement uses TRBV12-3 or TRBV12-4 and TRBJ2-5; 7 positions match TRBD1. The CDR3 runs to 16 residues. Trimming took 5 bases from V and 2 from J; bases not matched to a gene: 11. In nucleotides, the CDR3 is TGTGCCAGCAGTCTGACAGGGAGTATAGTACAAGAGACCCAGTACTTC. Its protein is CASSLTGSIVQETQYF.

This clonotype was picked up a small number of times. The germline gene is not matched at one end of the junction; a read error may be the cause. This chain connects TRBV12-3 or TRBV12-4 to TRBJ2-7; TRBD2 matches at 9 bases. The CDR3 covers 14 residues. The CDR3: CVSSAAGGTYEQYF. CDR3 in DNA: TGTGTCAGCAGTGCAGCGGGGGGAACCTACGAGCAGTACTTC.

Many counts were recorded for this clonotype. The V and J genes are TRBV6-2 or TRBV6-3 and TRBJ1-1; the D gene is possibly TRBD1 (6 bases). Trimming shortened V by 11 bases and J by 1 base, and 17 bases separated the two germline ends. This CDR3 contains 14 residues. Germline V gene lookup returns CDR1 MNHEY and CDR2 SVGEGT. The CDR3 here is CASRFGGRNTEAFF. CDR3 coding DNA: TGTGCCTCAAGATTTGGGGGCCGGAACACTGAAGCTTTCTTT.

Concerning this clonotype itself: At one end, the junction sequence differs from germline, possibly due to a read error. The CDR3 sequence: CARSEGTANQPQHF. The CDR3 DNA reads TGTGCCCGGAGTGAAGGGACAGCCAATCAGCCCCAGCATTTT. The chain combines TRBV30 with TRBJ1-5; 7 bases fit TRBD1. The CDR3 runs to 14 residues. CDR1 and CDR2 (germline): GTSNPN, SVGIG (reference sequence). Variable domain in full (rest from reference TRBV30 and TRBJ1-5): SQTIHQWPATLVQPVGSPLSLECTVEGTSNPNLYWYRQAAGRGLQLLFYSVGIGQISSEVPQNLSASRPQDRQFILSSKKLLLSDSGFYLCARSEGTANQPQHFGDGTRLSIL.

This clonotype appeared many times. The chain combines TRBV6-5 with TRBJ1-2; 7 bases map to TRBD1. With 0 bases clipped from V and 8 bases from J, the junction kept 12 bases outside the gene matches. Germline V gives CDR1 MNHEY, CDR2 SVGAGI. The CDR3 runs 16 residues. CDR3 loop: CASSYSEGATSGGYTF. The CDR3 coding sequence is TGTGCCAGCAGTTACTCGGAGGGGGCTACTTCGGGAGGCTACACCTTC.

At least ten counts were recorded for this clonotype. This chain joins TRBV11-2 and TRBJ1-2; no clear D gene. There are 13 residues in the CDR3. V lost 6 bases and J lost 4, with 12 bases in between. CDR1 and CDR2 (germline): SGHAT, FQNNGV. The CDR3 reads CASRHPSFYGYTF. The CDR3 region has the DNA TGTGCCAGCAGACACCCAAGTTTCTATGGCTACACCTTC.

This clonotype was recorded many times. CDR3 nucleotide sequence: TGTGCCACCAGCCGACCCCGGGGCAATCAGCCCCAGCATTTT. Protein product: CATSRPRGNQPQHF. The genes are TRBV15 and TRBJ1-5; D gene ambiguous. This CDR3 comprises 14 residues. Trimming took 5 bases from V and 2 from J, leaving 10 bases between them. CDR1 LNHNV and CDR2 YYDKDF come from the germline V gene (reference sequence).

Ten or more counts support this clonotype. The chain employs TRBV30 and TRBJ2-7, with 10 bases lining up with TRBD1. This CDR3 comprises 15 residues. With 2 bases clipped from V and 0 bases from J, the junction kept 4 bases outside the gene matches. The germline CDR1 and CDR2 sequences are GTSNPN and SVGIG (reference sequence). The CDR3 loop is CAWSPGTGVSYEQYF. The CDR3, as DNA: TGTGCCTGGAGTCCCGGGACAGGGGTCTCCTACGAGCAGTACTTC.

This clonotype showed up many times. V gene TRBV27 combines with J gene TRBJ2-2; 7 bases are a match to TRBD1. The CDR3 contains 15 residues. V lost 6 bases and J lost 4; bases outside the gene matches: 8. Germline V CDR1 and CDR2: MNHEY, SMNVEV (reference sequence). The DNA of the CDR3 is TGTGCCAGCAGAGTGACAGGGTACTCCACCGGGGAGCTGTTTTTT. It specifies CASRVTGYSTGELFF.

This clonotype appeared many times. The gene calls are TRBV13 and TRBJ2-7; 7 nucleotides line up with TRBD1. V shed 5 bases and J 4 bases; nucleotides not matched to a gene: 8. Per germline, CDR1 PRHDT and CDR2 FYEKMQ (reference sequence). This CDR3 is built from 14 residues. The CDR3 here is CASSTIQGEYEQYF. The CDR3 bases are TGTGCCAGCAGCACAATCCAGGGGGAATACGAGCAGTACTTC.

Written as DNA, the CDR3 is TGTGCCAGCAGCCCCCAGGGGCCTCACTACGAGCAGTACTTC. It is translated as CASSPQGPHYEQYF. J is TRBJ2-7 and V is TRBV28; weak D call: TRBD1 (6 bases). Trimming removed 6 bases at V and 3 bases at J, with 15 bases between. Germline V CDR1 and CDR2: MDHEN, SYDVKM. The length of the CDR3 is 14 residues.

This clonotype was observed many times. The chain uses TRBV19 and TRBJ1-5; D is possibly TRBD1 (6 bases). Per the germline V gene, CDR1 is LNHDA and CDR2 is SQIVND (reference sequence). Trimming took off 4 bases at V and 2 bases at J, with 12 bases between the two ends. The CDR3 is 15 amino acids. CDR3 in amino acids: CASSKRGLRNQPQHF. CDR3 nucleotide sequence: TGTGCCAGTAGTAAAAGGGGGTTACGCAATCAGCCCCAGCATTTT.

This clonotype was found a few times. A junction boundary mismatches the germline segment, possibly from a read error. The chain employs TRBV3-1 and TRBJ1-5; D is ambiguous. This CDR3 is built from 14 residues. CDR1 is LGHDT, CDR2 YNNKEL, per germline (reference sequence). Written as DNA, the CDR3 is TGTGCCAGCACCCAATTCGCGGGTACTCAGCCCCAGCATTTT. This codes for CASTQFAGTQPQHF.

By its share, this clonotype is medium-sized. V usage is TRBV6-5 and J usage is TRBJ1-1; maybe TRBD1 (6 bases). The CDR3 consists of 13 residues. The germline CDR1 and CDR2 sequences are MNHEY and SVGAGI. Trimming took 6 bases from V and 4 from J, leaving 12 bases between them. The CDR3 region is CASSLQGGTEAFF. The CDR3, as DNA: TGTGCCAGCAGCCTGCAAGGGGGCACTGAAGCTTTCTTT.

The chain combines TRBV7-2 with TRBJ2-5; no firm D call. Germline CDR1 and CDR2: SGHTA and FQGNSA. The V end lost 4 bases, the J end lost 5 bases, and 11 bases lay between the germline ends. There are 13 residues in the CDR3. The CDR3 here is CASSSNYGETQYF. As DNA, the CDR3 is TGTGCCAGCAGCTCAAATTACGGGGAGACCCAGTACTTC.